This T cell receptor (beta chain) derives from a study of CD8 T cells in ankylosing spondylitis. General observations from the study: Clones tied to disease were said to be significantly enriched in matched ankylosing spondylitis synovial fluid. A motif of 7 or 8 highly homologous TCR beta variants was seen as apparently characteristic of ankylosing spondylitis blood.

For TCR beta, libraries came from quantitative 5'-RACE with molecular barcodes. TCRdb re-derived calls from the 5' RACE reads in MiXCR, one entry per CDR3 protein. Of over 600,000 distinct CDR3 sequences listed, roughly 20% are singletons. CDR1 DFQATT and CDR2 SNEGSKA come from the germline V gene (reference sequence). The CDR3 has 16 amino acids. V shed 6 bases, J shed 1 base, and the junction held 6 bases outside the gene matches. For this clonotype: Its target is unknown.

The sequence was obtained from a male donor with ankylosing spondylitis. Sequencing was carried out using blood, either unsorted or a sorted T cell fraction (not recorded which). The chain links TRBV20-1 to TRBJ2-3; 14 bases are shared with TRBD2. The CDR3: CSADGLAGGGTDTQYF. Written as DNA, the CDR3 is TGCAGTGCGGACGGACTAGCGGGGGGAGGCACAGATACGCAGTATTTT.